The 9 T cell receptor beta chains listed next were all sequenced from one sample in a study of blood T cell repertoires in COVID-19. Sequenced by immunoSEQ multiplex PCR; TCRdb stores in-frame clones only, minus some. The repertoire holds tens of thousands of clones, with around nine tenths as singletons. The sample taken for sequencing was peripheral blood. The receptors come from a man aged 55 to 70 with active COVID-19.

CDR3 protein: CSASPEETQYF. CDR3 nucleotides: TGCAGTGCTAGTCCGGAAGAGACCCAGTACTTC. This sequence joins TRBV20-1 and TRBJ2-5; D not certain. CDR1 and CDR2 from the germline V gene are DFQATT and SNEGSKA (reference sequence). The CDR3 spans 11 residues. Trimming shortened V by 3 bases and J by 3 bases, and 5 bases separated the two germline ends.

The rearrangement links TRBV3-1 (or the pseudogene TRBV3-2) to TRBJ2-5; 9 nucleotides align to TRBD2. With V trimmed by 2 bases and J by 1 base, 5 bases remained unmatched. Germline CDR1 reads LGHDT; CDR2 reads YNNKEL (reference sequence). The CDR3 runs 16 residues. Written as DNA, the CDR3 is TGTGCCAGCAGCCAAAGAGCGGGGGGACGCCAAGAGACCCAGTACTTC. Translation gives CASSQRAGGRQETQYF.

The V gene is TRBV25-1, the J gene TRBJ2-5; TRBD1 agrees at 8 bases. The CDR3 runs to 16 residues. Germline V gene lookup returns CDR1 MGHDK and CDR2 SYGVNS. With 3 bases clipped from V and 2 bases from J, the junction kept 8 bases outside the gene matches. DNA for the CDR3: TGTGCCAGCAGTGATGGGGACAGGCCTCCTCAAGAGACCCAGTACTTC. Protein product: CASSDGDRPPQETQYF.

This rearrangement joins TRBV11-2 to TRBJ2-2; TRBD1 is a possible D gene (6 bases). Germline V CDR1 and CDR2: SGHAT, FQNNGV. This CDR3 has 16 residues. Deletions cut 5 bases from V and 5 bases from J, with 18 bases between. The CDR3 region has the DNA TGTGCCAGCAGCCCCCTCAGGGGTAGGGCGACCGGGGAGCTGTTTTTT. Its translation: CASSPLRGRATGELFF.

This clone has only one observation. The V and J genes are TRBV10-1 and TRBJ2-3, with 11 bases fitting TRBD2. Germline CDR1 is WNHNN and CDR2 is SYGVQD (reference sequence). After removal of 8 bases from V and 5 bases from J, the junction contained 12 bases not matched to a gene. There are 16 residues in the CDR3. The CDR3 loop reads CASSSRTSGGLDTQYF. CDR3 bases: TGCGCCAGCTCCTCCCGTACTAGCGGGGGATTAGATACGCAGTATTTT.

The gene calls are TRBV19 and TRBJ1-4, with 7 positions matching TRBD1. With 3 bases clipped from V and 8 bases from J, the junction kept 12 bases outside the gene matches. CDR3 size: 16 residues. Germline CDR1 LNHDA, CDR2 SQIVND (reference sequence). CDR3 coding DNA: TGTGCCAGTAGTATTAGGCCGGGGACAGTAGCAGAAAAACTGTTTTTT. Encoded protein: CASSIRPGTVAEKLFF.

The chain recombines TRBV10-3 with TRBJ1-2, with D tentatively TRBD1 (5 bases). Germline V gives CDR1 ENHRY, CDR2 SYGVKD. Between the trimmed V and J ends, which lost 2 bases and 6 bases, there was a span of 10 bases. The CDR3 is made up of 13 amino acids. CDR3 residues: CAISEGGENGYTF. CDR3 DNA: TGTGCCATCAGTGAGGGGGGGGAGAATGGCTACACCTTC.

This chain uses TRBV15 with TRBJ1-4, with D uncertain. CDR1 and CDR2 from the germline V gene are LNHNV and YYDKDF (reference sequence). CDR3 length equals 15 residues. The V end lost 0 bases, the J end lost 0 bases, and 5 bases lay between the germline ends. CDR3 nucleotides: TGTGCCACCAGCAGAGACTACGCAACTAATGAAAAACTGTTTTTT. Amino acid sequence: CATSRDYATNEKLFF.

The sample holds a few counts of this clone. Germline is not matched at one junction end, which may reflect a read error. The chain combines TRBV6-1 with TRBJ2-7; D call uncertain. Germline CDR1 MNHNS, CDR2 SASEGT. The CDR3 spans 14 residues. CDR3 amino acids: CASSELVHSHEQYF. Written as DNA, the CDR3 is TGTGCCAGCAGTGAACTAGTGCACTCCCACGAGCAGTACTTC.